This record looks at one T cell receptor beta chain sequence and its context. V was cut by 3 bases and J by 7 bases, with 18 bases left in between. The CDR3 contains 15 residues. Germline V CDR1 and CDR2: KGHSH, LQKENI. In the original analysis: How many nucleated cells were present was estimated from reference gene primer amplification. Sequencing used immunoSEQ multiplex PCR; TCRdb keeps in-frame clones, though not all of them. D and trimming come from the DNA, and the V and J calls and clone size come from that table. The table lists about 31,000 clones, roughly 90% of them singletons, with around 0.55% in the top ten. The sample comes from a study of blood T cell repertoires in COVID-19. Study as a whole: T cells, B-cell-depleted T cells, or PBMCs supplied cDNA or gDNA.

The chain couples TRBV18 to TRBJ1-2; possible D gene TRBD1, 5 bases. The sample taken for sequencing was peripheral blood. This receptor was taken from a woman aged 40 to 55 with active or convalescent COVID-19. Here the CDR3 reads CASSPRGVQMGGYTF. In DNA, the CDR3 is TGTGCCAGCTCACCCCGGGGGGTCCAGATGGGTGGCTACACCTTC.